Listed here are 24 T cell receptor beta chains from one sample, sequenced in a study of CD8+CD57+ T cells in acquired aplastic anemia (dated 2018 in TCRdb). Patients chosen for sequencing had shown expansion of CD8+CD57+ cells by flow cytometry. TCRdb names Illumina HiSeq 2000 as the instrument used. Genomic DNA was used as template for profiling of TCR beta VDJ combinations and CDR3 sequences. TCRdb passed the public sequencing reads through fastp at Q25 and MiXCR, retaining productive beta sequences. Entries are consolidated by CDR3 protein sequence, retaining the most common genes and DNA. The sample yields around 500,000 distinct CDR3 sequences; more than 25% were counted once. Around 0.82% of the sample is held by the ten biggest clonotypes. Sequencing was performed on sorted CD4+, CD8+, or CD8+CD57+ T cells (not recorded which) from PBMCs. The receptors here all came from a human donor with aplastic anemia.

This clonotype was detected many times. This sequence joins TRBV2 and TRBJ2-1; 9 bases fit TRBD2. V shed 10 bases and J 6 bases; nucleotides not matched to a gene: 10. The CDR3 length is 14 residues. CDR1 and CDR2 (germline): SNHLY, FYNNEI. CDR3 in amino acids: CATGPSGIGNEQFF. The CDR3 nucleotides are TGTGCCACGGGCCCTAGCGGGATCGGCAATGAGCAGTTCTTC. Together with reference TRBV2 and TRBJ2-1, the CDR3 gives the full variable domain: EPEVTQTPSHQVTQMGQEVILRCVPISNHLYFYWYRQILGQKVEFLVSFYNNEISEKSEIFDDQFSVERPDGSNFTLKIRSTKLEDSAMYFCATGPSGIGNEQFFGPGTRLTVL.

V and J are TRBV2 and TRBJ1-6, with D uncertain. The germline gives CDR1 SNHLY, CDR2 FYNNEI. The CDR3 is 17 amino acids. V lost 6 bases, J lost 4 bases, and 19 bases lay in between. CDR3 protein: CASRSRVSKIYNSPLHF. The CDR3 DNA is TGTGCCAGCAGATCAAGGGTCTCGAAGATATATAATTCACCCCTCCACTTT.

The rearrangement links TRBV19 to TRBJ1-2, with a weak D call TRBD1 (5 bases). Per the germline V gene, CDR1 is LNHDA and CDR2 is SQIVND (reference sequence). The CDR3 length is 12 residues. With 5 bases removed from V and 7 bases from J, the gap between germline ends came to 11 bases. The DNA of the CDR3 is TGTGCCAGTAGTGGGGGTGCCCTTGGCTACACCTTC. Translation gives CASSGGALGYTF.

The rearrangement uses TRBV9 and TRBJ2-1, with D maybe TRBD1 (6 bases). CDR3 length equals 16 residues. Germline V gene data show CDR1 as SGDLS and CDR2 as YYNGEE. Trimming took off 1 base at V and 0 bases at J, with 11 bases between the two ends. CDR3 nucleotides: TGTGCCAGCAGCGTAACGGACAGTAGCTCCTACAATGAGCAGTTCTTC. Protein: CASSVTDSSSYNEQFF.

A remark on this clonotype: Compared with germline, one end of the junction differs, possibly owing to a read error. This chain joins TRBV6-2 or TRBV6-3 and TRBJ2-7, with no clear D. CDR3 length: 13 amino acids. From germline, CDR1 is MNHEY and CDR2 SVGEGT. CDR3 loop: CASGYGLGYEQYF. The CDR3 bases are TGTGCCAGCGGTTACGGTTTAGGCTACGAGCAGTACTTC.

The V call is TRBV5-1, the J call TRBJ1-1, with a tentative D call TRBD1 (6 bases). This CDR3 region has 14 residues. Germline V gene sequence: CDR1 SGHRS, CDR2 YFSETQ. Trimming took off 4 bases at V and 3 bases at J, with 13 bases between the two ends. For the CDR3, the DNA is TGCGCCAGCAGCCTGGAAGGGGGGTACACTGAAGCTTTCTTT. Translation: CASSLEGGYTEAFF.

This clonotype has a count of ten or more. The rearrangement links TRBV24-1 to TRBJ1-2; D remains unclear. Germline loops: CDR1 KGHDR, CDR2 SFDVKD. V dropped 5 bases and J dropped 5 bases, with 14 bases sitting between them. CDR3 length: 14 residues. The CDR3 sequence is CATSGEPSRYGYTF. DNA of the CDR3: TGTGCCACCAGTGGGGAGCCATCGCGGTATGGCTACACCTTC.

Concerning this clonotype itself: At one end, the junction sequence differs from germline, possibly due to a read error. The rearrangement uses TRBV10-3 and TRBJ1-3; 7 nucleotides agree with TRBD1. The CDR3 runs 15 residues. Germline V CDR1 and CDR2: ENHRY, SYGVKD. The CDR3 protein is CAVSEAGGGGNTIYF. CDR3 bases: TGCGCCGTCAGTGAGGCAGGGGGTGGTGGAAACACCATATATTTT.

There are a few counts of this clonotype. CDR3: CATTGTGIPIGGYTF. Written as DNA, the CDR3 is TGTGCCACAACCGGGACAGGGATTCCAATCGGCGGCTACACCTTC. The chain has TRBV5-3 and TRBJ1-2, with 9 bases matching TRBD1. TRBV5-3 is identified as an open reading frame with a role that is uncertain. This CDR3 spans 15 amino acids. Unmatched junction bases numbered 17, after V lost 9 bases and J lost 8 bases.

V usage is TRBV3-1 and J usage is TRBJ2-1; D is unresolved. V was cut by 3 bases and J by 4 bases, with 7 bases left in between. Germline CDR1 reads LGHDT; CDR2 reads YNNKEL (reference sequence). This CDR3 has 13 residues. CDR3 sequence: CASSHEGYNEQFF. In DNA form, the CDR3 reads TGTGCCAGCAGCCATGAAGGGTACAATGAGCAGTTCTTC.

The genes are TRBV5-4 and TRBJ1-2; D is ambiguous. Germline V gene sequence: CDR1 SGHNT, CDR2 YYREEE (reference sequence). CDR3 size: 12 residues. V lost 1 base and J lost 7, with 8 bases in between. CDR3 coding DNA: TGTGCCAGCAGCTTGCCAGTGGGTGGCTACACCTTC. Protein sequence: CASSLPVGGYTF.

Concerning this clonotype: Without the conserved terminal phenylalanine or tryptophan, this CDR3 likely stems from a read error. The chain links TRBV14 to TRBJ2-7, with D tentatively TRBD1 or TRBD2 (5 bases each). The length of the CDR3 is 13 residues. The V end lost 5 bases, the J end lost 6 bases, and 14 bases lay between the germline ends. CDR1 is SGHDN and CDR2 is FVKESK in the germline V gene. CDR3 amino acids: CASSVRGAPEQYP. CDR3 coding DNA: TGTGCCAGCAGCGTCAGAGGGGCCCCCGAGCAGTACCCC.

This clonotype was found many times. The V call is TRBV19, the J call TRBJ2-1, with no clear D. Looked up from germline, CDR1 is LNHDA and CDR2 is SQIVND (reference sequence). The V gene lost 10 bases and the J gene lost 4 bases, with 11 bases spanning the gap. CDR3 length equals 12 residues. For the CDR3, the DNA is TGTGCCACCAACAGCGTGTACAATGAGCAGTTCTTC. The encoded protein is CATNSVYNEQFF. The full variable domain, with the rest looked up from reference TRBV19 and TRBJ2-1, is DGGITQSPKYLFRKEGQNVTLSCEQNLNHDAMYWYRQDPGQGLRLIYYSQIVNDFQKGDIAEGYSVSREKKESFPLTVTSAQKNPTAFYLCATNSVYNEQFFGPGTRLTVL.

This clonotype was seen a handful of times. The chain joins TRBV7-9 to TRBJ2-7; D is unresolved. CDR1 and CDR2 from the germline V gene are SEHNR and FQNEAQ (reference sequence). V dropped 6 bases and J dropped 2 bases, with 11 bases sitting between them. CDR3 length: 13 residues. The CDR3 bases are TGTGCCAGCAGACGACATGAGACCTACGAGCAGTACTTC. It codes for CASRRHETYEQYF.

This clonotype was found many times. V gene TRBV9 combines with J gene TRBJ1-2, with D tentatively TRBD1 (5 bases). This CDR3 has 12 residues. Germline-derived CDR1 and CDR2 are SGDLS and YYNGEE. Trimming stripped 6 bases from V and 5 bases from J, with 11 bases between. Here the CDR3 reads CASTGQGYGYTF. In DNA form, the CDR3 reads TGTGCCAGCACAGGGCAAGGTTATGGCTACACCTTC.

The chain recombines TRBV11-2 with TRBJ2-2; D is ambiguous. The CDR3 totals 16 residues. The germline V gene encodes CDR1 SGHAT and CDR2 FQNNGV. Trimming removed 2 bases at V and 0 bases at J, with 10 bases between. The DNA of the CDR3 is TGTGCCAGCAGCTTATATATGATCTCGAACACCGGGGAGCTGTTTTTT. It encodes CASSLYMISNTGELFF.

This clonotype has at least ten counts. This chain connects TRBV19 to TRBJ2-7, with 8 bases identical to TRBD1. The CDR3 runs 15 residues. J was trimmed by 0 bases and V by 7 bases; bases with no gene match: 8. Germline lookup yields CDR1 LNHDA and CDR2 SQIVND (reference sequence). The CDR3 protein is CASTPGGQASYEQYF. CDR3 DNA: TGTGCCAGTACCCCAGGGGGACAGGCCTCCTACGAGCAGTACTTC.

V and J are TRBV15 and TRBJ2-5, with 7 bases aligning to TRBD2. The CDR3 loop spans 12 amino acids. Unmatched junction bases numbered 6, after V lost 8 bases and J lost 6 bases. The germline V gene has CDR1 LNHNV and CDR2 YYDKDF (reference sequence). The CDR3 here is CATGGVQKTQYF. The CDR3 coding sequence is TGTGCCACCGGGGGGGTCCAGAAGACCCAGTACTTC. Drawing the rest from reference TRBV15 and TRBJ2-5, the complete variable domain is DAMVIQNPRYQVTQFGKPVTLSCSQTLNHNVMYWYQQKSSQAPKLLFHYYDKDFNNEADTPDNFQSRRPNTSFCFLDIRSPGLGDTAMYLCATGGVQKTQYFGPGTRLLVL.

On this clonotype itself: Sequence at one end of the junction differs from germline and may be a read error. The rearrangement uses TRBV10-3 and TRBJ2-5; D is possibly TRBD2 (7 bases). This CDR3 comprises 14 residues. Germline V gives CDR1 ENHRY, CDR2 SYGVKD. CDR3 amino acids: CASSLSGGEETQYF. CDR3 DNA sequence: TGTGCCAGCAGTTTGTCGGGGGGCGAAGAGACCCAGTACTTC.

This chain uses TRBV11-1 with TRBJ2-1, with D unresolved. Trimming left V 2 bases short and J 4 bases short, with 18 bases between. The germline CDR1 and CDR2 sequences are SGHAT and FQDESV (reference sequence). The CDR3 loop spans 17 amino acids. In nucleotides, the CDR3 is TGTGCCAGCAGCTTAAGGCAGGTTCTTCCCTCTTACAATGAGCAGTTCTTC. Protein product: CASSLRQVLPSYNEQFF.

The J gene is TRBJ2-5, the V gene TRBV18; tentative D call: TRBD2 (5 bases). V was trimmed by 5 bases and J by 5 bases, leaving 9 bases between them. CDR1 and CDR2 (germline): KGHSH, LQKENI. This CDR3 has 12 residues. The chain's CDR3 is CASSAGVETQYF. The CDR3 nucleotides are TGTGCCAGCTCAGCCGGGGTGGAGACCCAGTACTTC.

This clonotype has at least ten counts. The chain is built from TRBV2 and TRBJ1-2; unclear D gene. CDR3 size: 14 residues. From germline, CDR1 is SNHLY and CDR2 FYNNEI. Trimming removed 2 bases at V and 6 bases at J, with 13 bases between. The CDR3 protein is CASSELLGIDGYTF. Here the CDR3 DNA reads TGTGCCAGCAGTGAATTGCTGGGGATAGATGGCTACACCTTC. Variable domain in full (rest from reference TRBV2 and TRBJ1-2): EPEVTQTPSHQVTQMGQEVILRCVPISNHLYFYWYRQILGQKVEFLVSFYNNEISEKSEIFDDQFSVERPDGSNFTLKIRSTKLEDSAMYFCASSELLGIDGYTFGSGTRLTVV.

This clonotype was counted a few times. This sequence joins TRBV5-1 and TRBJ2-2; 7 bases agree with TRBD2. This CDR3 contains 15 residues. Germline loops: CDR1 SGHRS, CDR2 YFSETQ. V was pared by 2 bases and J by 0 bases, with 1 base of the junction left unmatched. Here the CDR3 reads CASSLAGTNTGELFF. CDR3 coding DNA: TGCGCCAGCAGCTTAGCGGGGACGAACACCGGGGAGCTGTTTTTT.

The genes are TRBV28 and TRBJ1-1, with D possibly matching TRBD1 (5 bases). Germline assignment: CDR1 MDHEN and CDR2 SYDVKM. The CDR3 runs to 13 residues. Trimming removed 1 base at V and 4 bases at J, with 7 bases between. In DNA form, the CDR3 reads TGTGCCAGCAGTTTATCCGGGACCACTGAAGCTTTCTTT. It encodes CASSLSGTTEAFF.